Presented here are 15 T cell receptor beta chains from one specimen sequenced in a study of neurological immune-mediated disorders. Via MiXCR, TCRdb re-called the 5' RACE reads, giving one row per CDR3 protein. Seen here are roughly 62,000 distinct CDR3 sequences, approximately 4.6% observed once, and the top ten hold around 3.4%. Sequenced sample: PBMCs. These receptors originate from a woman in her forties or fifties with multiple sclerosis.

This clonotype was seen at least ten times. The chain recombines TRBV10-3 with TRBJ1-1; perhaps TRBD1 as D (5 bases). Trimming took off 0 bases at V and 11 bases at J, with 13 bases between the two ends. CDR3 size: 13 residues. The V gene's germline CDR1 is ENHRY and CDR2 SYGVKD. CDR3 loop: CAISESKTVGAFF. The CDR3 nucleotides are TGTGCCATCAGTGAGTCGAAGACAGTAGGCGCTTTCTTT.

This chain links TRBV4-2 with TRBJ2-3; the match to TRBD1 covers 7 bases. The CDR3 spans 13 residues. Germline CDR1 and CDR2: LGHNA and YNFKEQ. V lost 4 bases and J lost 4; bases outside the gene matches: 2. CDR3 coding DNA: TGTGCCAGCAGCCCCCAGGGGGCAGATACGCAGTATTTT. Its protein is CASSPQGADTQYF.

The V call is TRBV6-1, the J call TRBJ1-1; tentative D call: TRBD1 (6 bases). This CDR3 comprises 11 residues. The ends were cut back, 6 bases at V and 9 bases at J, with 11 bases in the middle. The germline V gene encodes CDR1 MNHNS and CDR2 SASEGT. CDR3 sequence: CASREGGKAFF. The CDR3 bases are TGTGCCAGCAGGGAGGGGGGGAAAGCTTTCTTT.

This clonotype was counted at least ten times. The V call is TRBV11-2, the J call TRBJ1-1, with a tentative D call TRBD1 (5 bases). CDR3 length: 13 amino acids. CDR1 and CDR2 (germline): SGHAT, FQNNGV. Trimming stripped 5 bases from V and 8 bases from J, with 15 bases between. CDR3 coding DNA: TGTGCCAGCAGCCTACTGACGGGGGACGAAGCTTTCTTT. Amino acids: CASSLLTGDEAFF.

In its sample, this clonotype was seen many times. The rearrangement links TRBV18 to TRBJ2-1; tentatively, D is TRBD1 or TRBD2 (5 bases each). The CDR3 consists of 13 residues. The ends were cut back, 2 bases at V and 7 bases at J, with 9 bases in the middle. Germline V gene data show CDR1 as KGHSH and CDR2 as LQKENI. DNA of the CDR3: TGTGCCAGCTCACCAGGGGGAAGAAATGAGCAGTTCTTC. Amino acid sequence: CASSPGGRNEQFF.

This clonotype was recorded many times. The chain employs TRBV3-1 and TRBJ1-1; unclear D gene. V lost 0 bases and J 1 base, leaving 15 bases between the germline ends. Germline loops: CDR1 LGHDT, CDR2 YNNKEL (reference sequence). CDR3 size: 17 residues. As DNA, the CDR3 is TGTGCCAGCAGCCAAGATGGGATCCCTCCCCCGAACACTGAAGCTTTCTTT. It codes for CASSQDGIPPPNTEAFF. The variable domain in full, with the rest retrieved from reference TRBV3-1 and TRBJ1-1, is DTAVSQTPKYLVTQMGNDKSIKCEQNLGHDTMYWYKQDSKKFLKIMFSYNNKELIINETVPNRFSPKSPDKAHLNLHINSLELGDSAVYFCASSQDGIPPPNTEAFFGQGTRLTVV.

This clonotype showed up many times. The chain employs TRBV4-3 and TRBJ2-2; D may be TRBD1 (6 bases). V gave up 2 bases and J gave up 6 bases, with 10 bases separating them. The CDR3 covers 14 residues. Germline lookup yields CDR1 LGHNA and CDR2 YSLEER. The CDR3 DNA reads TGCGCCAGCAGCCAATACACAGGGCCCGGGGAGCTGTTTTTT. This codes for CASSQYTGPGELFF.

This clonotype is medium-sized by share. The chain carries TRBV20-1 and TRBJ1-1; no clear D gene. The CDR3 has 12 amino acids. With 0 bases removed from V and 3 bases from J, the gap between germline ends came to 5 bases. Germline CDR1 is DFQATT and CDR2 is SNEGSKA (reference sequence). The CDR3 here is CSARETDTEAFF. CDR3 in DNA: TGCAGTGCTAGAGAGACGGACACTGAAGCTTTCTTT.

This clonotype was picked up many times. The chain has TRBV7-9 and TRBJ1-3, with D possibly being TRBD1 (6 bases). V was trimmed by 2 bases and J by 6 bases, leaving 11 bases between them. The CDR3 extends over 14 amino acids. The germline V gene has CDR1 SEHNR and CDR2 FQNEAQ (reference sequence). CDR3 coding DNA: TGTGCCAGCAGCTTATCCTGGGGGCAAAACACCATATATTTT. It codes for CASSLSWGQNTIYF.

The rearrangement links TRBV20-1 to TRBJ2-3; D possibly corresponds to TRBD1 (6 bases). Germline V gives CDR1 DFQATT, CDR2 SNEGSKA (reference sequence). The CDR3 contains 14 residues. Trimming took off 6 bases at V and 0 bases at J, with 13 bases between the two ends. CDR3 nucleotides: TGCAGTGCCCCACCTCAGGGGAGCACAGATACGCAGTATTTT. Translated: CSAPPQGSTDTQYF.

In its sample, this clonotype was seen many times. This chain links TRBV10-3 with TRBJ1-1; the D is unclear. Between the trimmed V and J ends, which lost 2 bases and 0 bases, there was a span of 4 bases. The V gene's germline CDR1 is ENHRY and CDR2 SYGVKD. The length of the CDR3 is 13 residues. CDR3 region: CAISEVLNTEAFF. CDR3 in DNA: TGTGCCATCAGTGAGGTTCTGAACACTGAAGCTTTCTTT.

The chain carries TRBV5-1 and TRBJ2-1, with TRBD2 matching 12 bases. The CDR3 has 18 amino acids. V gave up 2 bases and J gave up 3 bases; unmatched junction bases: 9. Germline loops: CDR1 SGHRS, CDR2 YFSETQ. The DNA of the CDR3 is TGCGCCAGCAGCTTAATCTCTAGCGGGGGGGCCAACTACAATGAGCAGTTCTTC. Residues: CASSLISSGGANYNEQFF.

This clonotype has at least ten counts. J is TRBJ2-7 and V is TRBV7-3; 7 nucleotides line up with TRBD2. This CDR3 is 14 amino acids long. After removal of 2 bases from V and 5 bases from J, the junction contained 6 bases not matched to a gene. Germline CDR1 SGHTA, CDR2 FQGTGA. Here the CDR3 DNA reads TGTGCCAGCAGCTTAGAGCGGGGTGGCGACGAGCAGTACTTC. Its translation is CASSLERGGDEQYF.

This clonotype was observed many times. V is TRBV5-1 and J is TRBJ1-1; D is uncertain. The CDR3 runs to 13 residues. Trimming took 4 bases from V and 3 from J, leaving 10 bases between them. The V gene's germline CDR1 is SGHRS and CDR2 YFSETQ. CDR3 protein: CASSPAGDTEAFF. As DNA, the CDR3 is TGCGCCAGCAGCCCGGCCGGGGACACTGAAGCTTTCTTT.

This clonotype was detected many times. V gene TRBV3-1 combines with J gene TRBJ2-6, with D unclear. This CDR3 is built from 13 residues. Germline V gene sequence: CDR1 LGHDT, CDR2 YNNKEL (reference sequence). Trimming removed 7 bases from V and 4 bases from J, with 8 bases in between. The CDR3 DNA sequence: TGTGCCAGCACTCGCGCCGGGGCCAACGTCCTGACTTTC. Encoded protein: CASTRAGANVLTF.